This record concerns one T cell receptor beta chain sequence. Per the study methods: By means of reference gene primer amplification, nucleated cell counts were estimated. Produced via immunoSEQ multiplex PCR; TCRdb's table is partial and in-frame only. That table is the source of V, J and clone size, and D and trimming were worked out from the DNA. The table lists 200,000 to 250,000 clones, about 88% of them singletons. This sample was taken from a study of blood T cell repertoires in COVID-19. Study-wide background: Some COVID-19 samples were acute and others convalescent; all came from the United States, Italy and Spain. T cells, B-cell-depleted T cells, or PBMCs supplied cDNA or gDNA.

What was sequenced was peripheral blood. The TCR sequence derives from a middle-aged man who had recovered from COVID-19.

This CDR3 is CASSSGLVGYEQYF. For the CDR3, the DNA is TGTGCCAGCAGTTCCGGACTAGTCGGCTACGAGCAGTACTTC. The V call is TRBV28, the J call TRBJ2-7; 7 bases align to TRBD2. The CDR3 length is 14 residues. The V and J ends lost 4 bases and 3 bases, in that order; junction bases with no gene match: 6. Germline values: CDR1 MDHEN, CDR2 SYDVKM.